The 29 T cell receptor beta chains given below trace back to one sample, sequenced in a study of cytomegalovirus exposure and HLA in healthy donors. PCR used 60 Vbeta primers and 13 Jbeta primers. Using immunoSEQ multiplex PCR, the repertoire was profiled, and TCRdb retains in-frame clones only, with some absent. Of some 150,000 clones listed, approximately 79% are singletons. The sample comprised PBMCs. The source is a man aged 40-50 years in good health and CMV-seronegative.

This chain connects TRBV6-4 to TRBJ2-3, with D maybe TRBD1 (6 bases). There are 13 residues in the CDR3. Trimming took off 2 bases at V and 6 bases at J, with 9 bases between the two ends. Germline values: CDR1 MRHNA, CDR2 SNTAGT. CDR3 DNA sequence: TGTGCCAGCAGTGACGTAGGGGGTGATACGCAGTATTTT. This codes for CASSDVGGDTQYF.

In DNA, the CDR3 is TGTGCCAGCAGTACCGCCAGTGAGCAGTTCTTC. Amino acid sequence: CASSTASEQFF. V is TRBV6-6 and J is TRBJ2-1, with unresolved D. The CDR3 consists of 11 residues. V lost 5 bases and J 9 bases, leaving 8 bases between the germline ends. Germline CDR1 and CDR2: MNHNY and SVGAGI (reference sequence).

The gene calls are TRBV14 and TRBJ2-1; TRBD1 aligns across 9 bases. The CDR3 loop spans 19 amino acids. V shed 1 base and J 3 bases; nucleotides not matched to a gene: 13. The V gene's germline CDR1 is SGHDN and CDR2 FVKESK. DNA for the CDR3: TGTGCCAGCAGCCAAGGGACAGGGGAAGGTCTAGCGGACTACAATGAGCAGTTCTTC. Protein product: CASSQGTGEGLADYNEQFF.

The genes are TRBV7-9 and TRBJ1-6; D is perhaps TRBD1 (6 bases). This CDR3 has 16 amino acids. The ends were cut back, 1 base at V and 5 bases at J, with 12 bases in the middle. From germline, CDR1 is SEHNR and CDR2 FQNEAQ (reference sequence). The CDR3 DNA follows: TGTGCCAGCAGCTTAGGAGGGGGATGGGATAATTCACCCCTCCACTTT. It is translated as CASSLGGGWDNSPLHF.

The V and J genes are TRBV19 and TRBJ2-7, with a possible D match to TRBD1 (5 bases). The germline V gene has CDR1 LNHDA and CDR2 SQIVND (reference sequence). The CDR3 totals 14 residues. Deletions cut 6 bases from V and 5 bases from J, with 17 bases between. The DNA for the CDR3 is TGTGCCAGTAGCGACAGCAGACTTTTCGACGAGCAGTACTTC. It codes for CASSDSRLFDEQYF.

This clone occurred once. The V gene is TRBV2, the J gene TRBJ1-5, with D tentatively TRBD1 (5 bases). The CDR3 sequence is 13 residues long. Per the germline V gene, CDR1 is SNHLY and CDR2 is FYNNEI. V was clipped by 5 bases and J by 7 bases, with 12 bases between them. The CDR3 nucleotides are TGTGCCAGCAGTAGGGGTGTCCAACAGCCCCAGCATTTT. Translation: CASSRGVQQPQHF.

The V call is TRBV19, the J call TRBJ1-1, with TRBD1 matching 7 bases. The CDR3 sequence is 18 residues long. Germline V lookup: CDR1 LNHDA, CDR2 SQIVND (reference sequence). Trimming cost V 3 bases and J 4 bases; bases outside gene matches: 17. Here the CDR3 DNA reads TGTGCCAGTAGTATGGGTCGGGGTTGGACACGGACAGGCACTGAAGCTTTCTTT. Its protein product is CASSMGRGWTRTGTEAFF.

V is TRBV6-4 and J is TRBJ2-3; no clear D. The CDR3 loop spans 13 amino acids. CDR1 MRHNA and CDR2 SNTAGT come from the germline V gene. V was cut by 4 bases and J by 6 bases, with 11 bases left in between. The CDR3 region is CASSASTGDTQYF. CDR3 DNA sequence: TGTGCCAGCAGTGCCTCGACCGGGGATACGCAGTATTTT.

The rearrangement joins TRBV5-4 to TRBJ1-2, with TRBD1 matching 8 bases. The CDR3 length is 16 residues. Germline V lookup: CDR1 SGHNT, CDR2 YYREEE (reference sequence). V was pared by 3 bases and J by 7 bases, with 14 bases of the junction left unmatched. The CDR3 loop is CASSSGTGRSVGGYTF. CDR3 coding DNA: TGTGCCAGCAGCTCCGGGACAGGCCGATCGGTGGGTGGCTACACCTTC.

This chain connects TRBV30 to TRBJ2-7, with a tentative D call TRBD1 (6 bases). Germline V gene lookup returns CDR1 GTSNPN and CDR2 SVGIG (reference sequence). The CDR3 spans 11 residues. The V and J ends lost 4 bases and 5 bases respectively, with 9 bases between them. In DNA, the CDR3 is TGTGCCTGGATACAGGGACACGAGCAGTACTTC. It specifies CAWIQGHEQYF.

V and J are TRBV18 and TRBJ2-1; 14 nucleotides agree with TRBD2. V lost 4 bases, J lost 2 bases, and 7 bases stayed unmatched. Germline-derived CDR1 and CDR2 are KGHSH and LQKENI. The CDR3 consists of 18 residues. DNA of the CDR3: TGTGCCAGCTCACTGGGACTAGCGGGGGTTCTGCCCTACAATGAGCAGTTCTTC. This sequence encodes CASSLGLAGVLPYNEQFF.

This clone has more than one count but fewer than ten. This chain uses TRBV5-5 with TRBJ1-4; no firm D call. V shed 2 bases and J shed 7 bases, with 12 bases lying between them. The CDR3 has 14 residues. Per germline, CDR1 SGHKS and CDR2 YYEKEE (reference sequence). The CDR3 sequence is CASSFTSPSEKLFF. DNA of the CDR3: TGTGCCAGCAGCTTTACCTCCCCGAGTGAAAAACTGTTTTTT. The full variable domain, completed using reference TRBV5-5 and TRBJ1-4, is DAGVTQSPTHLIKTRGQQVTLRCSPISGHKSVSWYQQVLGQGPQFIFQYYEKEERGRGNFPDRFSARQFPNYSSELNVNALLLGDSALYLCASSFTSPSEKLFFGSGTQLSVL.

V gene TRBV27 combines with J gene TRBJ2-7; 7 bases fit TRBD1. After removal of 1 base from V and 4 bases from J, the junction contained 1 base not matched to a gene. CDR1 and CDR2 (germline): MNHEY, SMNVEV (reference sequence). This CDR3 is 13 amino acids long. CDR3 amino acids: CASSLYRGYEQYF. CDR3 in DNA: TGTGCCAGCAGTTTATACAGGGGTTACGAGCAGTACTTC.

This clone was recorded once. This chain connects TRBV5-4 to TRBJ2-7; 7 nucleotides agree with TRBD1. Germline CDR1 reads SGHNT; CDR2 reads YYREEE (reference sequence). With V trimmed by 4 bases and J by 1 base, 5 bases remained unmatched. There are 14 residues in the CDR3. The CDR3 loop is CASSPGQVSYEQYF. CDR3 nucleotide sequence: TGTGCCAGCAGCCCAGGACAGGTATCCTACGAGCAGTACTTC.

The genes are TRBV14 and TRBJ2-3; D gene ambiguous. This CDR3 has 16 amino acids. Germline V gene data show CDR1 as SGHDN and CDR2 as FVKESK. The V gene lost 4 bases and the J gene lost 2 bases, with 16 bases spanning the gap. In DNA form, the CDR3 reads TGTGCCAGCAGCCTCTTCAACATGGCTTACACAGATACGCAGTATTTT. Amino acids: CASSLFNMAYTDTQYF.

As DNA, the CDR3 is TGTGCCAGCAATCCCGGAGGGGCAAGTTTTGGCTACACCTTC. As protein: CASNPGGASFGYTF. The rearrangement joins TRBV6-5 to TRBJ1-2; a possible D gene is TRBD1 (5 bases). This CDR3 has 14 amino acids. V lost 7 bases and J lost 7, with 19 bases in between. Germline CDR1 MNHEY, CDR2 SVGAGI.

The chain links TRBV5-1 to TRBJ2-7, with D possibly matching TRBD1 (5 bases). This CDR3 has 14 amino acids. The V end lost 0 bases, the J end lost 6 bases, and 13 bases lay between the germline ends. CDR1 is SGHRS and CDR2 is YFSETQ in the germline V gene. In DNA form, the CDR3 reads TGCGCCAGCAGCTTGGTACTCCAGGGCACCGAGCAGTACTTC. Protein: CASSLVLQGTEQYF.

The CDR3 DNA sequence: TGCGCCAGCAGCCAGGCCCGACTAGCGGGGCGTTACACCGGGGAGCTGTTTTTT. Its protein product is CASSQARLAGRYTGELFF. V is TRBV4-1 and J is TRBJ2-2; 11 positions agree with TRBD2. Germline V gene data show CDR1 as MGHRA and CDR2 as YSYEKL. V was pared by 3 bases and J by 3 bases, with 9 bases of the junction left unmatched. This CDR3 comprises 18 residues.

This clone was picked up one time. The CDR3: CASSRLQDTQYF. In DNA form, the CDR3 reads TGCGCCAGCAGCCGACTTCAAGATACGCAGTATTTT. The chain joins TRBV5-1 to TRBJ2-3; D unresolved. CDR1 and CDR2 from the germline V gene are SGHRS and YFSETQ. The CDR3 contains 12 residues. The V and J ends lost 4 bases and 5 bases respectively, with 8 bases between them.

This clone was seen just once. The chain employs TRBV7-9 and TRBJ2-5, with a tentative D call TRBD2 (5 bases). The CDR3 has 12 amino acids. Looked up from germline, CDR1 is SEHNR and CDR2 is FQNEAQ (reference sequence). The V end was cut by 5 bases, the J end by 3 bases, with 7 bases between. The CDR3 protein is CASSPGEETQYF. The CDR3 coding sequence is TGTGCCAGCAGCCCCGGGGAAGAGACCCAGTACTTC.

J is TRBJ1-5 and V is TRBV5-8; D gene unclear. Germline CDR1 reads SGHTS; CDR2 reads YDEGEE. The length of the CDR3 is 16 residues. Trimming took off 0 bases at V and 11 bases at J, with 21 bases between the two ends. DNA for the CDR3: TGTGCCAGCAGCTTGGGCAGTTCACTATCAGCCGGGACCCAGCATTTT. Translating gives CASSLGSSLSAGTQHF.

The CDR3 sequence is CAWRRGLWTEAFF. For the CDR3, the DNA is TGTGCCTGGAGAAGGGGTTTATGGACTGAAGCTTTCTTT. The chain carries TRBV30 and TRBJ1-1; tentative D call: TRBD1 (5 bases). CDR1 and CDR2 (germline): GTSNPN, SVGIG (reference sequence). The CDR3 runs 13 residues. The V end lost 3 bases, the J end lost 5 bases, and 13 bases lay between the germline ends. Using reference TRBV30 and TRBJ1-1 for the parts outside the CDR3, the full variable domain is SQTIHQWPATLVQPVGSPLSLECTVEGTSNPNLYWYRQAAGRGLQLLFYSVGIGQISSEVPQNLSASRPQDRQFILSSKKLLLSDSGFYLCAWRRGLWTEAFFGQGTRLTVV.

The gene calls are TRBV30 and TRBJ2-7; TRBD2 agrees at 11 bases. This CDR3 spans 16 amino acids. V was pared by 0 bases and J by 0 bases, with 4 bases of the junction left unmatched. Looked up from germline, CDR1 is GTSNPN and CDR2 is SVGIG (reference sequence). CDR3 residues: CAWSVQTSGISYEQYF. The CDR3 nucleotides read TGTGCCTGGAGTGTACAGACTAGCGGGATCTCCTACGAGCAGTACTTC.

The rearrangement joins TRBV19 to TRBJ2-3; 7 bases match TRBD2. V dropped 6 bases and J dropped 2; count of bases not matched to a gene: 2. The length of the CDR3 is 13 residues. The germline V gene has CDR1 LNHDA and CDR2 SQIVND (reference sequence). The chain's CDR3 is CASRGGYTDTQYF. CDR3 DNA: TGTGCCAGTAGGGGGGGGTACACAGATACGCAGTATTTT.

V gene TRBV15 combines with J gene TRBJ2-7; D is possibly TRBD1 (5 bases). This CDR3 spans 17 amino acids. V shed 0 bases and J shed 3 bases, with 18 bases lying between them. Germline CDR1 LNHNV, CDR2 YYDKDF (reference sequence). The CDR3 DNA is TGTGCCACCAGCAGAGATTTTTCCCAGGGAAGGGGCTACGAGCAGTACTTC. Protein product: CATSRDFSQGRGYEQYF.

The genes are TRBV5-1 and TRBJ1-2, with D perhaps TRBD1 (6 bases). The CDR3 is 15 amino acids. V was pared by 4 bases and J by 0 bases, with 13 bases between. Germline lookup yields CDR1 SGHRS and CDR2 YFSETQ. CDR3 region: CASSSGGQTNYGYTF. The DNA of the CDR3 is TGCGCCAGCAGCAGCGGGGGGCAGACTAACTATGGCTACACCTTC.

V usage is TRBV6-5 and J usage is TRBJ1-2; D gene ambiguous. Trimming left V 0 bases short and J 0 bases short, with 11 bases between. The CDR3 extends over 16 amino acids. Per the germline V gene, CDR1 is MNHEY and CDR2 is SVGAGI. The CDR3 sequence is CASSYSWSRANYGYTF. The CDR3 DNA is TGTGCCAGCAGTTACTCGTGGTCGCGGGCTAACTATGGCTACACCTTC.

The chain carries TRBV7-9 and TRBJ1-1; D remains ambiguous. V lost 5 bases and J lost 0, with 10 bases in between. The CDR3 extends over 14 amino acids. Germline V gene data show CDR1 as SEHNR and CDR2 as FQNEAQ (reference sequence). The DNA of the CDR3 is TGTGCCAGCAGCCGGGCGGGCATGAACACTGAAGCTTTCTTT. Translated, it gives CASSRAGMNTEAFF.

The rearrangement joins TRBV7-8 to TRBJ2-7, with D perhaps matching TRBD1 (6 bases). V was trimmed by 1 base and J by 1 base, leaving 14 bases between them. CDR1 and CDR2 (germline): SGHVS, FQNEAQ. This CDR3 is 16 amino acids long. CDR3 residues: CASSLGRDTFSYEQYF. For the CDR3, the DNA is TGTGCCAGCAGCTTAGGAAGGGACACCTTTTCCTACGAGCAGTACTTC.